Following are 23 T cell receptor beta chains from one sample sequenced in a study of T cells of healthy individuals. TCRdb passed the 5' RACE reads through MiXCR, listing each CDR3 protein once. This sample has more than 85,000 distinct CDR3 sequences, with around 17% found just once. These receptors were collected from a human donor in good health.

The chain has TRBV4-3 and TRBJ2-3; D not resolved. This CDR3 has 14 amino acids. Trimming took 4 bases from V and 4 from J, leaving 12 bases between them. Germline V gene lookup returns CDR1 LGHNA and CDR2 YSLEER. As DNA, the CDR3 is TGCGCCAGCAGCCCGAGCATAAAACCAGATACGCAGTATTTT. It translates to CASSPSIKPDTQYF.

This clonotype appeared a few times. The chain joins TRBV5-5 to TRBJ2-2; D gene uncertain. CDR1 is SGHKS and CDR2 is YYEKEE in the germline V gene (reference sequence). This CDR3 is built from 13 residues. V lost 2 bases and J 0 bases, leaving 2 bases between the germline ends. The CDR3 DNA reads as TGTGCCAGCAGCTTCCCGAACACCGGGGAGCTGTTTTTT. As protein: CASSFPNTGELFF.

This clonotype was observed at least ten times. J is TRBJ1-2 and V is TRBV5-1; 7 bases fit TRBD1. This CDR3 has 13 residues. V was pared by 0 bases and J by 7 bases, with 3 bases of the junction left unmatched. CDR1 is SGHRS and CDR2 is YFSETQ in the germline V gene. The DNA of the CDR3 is TGCGCCAGCAGCTTGGAGACAGGGATTGGCTACACCTTC. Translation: CASSLETGIGYTF.

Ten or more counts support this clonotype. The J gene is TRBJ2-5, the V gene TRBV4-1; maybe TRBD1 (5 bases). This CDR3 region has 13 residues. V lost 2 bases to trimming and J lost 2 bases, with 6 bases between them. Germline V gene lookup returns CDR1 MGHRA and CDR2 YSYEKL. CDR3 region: CASSQNRQETQYF. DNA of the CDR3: TGCGCCAGCAGCCAAAACAGGCAAGAGACCCAGTACTTC.

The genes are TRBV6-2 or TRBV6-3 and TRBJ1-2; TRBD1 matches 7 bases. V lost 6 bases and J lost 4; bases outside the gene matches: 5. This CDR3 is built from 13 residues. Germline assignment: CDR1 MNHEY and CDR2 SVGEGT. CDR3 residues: CASRKQGSYGYTF. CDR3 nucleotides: TGTGCCAGCAGAAAACAGGGGTCCTATGGCTACACCTTC.

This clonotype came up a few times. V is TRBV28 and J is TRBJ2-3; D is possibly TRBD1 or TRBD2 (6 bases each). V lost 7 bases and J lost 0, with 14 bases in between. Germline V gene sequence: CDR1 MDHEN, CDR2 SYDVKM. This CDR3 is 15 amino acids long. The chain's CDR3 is CASKGGGHSTDTQYF. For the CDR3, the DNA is TGTGCCAGCAAAGGAGGGGGACATAGCACAGATACGCAGTATTTT.

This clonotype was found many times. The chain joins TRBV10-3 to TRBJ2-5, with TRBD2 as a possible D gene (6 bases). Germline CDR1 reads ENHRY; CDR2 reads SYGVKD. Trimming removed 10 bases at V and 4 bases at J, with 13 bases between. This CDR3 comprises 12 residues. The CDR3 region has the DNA TGTGCCACCGGCTCGGAGGGAGAGACCCAGTACTTC. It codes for CATGSEGETQYF.

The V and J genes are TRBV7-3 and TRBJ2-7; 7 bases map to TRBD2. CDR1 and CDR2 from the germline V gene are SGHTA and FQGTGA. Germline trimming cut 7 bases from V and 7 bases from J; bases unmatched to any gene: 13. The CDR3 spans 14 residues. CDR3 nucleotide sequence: TGTGCCAGCAACTCTTCGACTAGCCGGGGGGAGCAGTACTTC. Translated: CASNSSTSRGEQYF. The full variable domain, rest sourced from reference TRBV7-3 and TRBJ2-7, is GAGVSQTPSNKVTEKGKYVELRCDPISGHTALYWYRQSLGQGPEFLIYFQGTGAADDSGLPNDRFFAVRPEGSVSTLKIQRTERGDSAVYLCASNSSTSRGEQYFGPGTRLTVT.

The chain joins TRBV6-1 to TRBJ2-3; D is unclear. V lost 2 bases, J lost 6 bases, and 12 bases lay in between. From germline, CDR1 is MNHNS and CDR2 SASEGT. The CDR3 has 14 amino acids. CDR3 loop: CASSESYYMDTQYF. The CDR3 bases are TGTGCCAGCAGTGAATCCTATTACATGGATACGCAGTATTTT.

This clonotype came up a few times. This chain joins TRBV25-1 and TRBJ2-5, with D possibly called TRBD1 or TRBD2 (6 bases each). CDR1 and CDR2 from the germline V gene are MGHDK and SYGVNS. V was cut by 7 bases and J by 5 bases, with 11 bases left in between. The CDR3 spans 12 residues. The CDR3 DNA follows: TGTGCCAGCACGGAGGGGGTGGAGACCCAGTACTTC. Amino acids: CASTEGVETQYF.

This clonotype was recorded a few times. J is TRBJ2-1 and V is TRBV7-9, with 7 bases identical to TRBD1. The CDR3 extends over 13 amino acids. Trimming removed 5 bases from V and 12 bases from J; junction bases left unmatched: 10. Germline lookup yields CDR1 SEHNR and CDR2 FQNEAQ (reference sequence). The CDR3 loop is CASSPPGGSLQFF. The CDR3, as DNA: TGTGCCAGCAGCCCCCCAGGGGGTTCCTTGCAGTTCTTC.

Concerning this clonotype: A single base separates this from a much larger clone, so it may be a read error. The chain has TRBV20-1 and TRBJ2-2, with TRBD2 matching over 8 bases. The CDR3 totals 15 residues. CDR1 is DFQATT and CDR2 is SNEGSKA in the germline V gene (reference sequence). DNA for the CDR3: TGCAGTGCTTTCGCGGGACTAGGCTCGTCAGGGGAGCTGGTTTTT. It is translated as CSAFAGLGSSGELVF.

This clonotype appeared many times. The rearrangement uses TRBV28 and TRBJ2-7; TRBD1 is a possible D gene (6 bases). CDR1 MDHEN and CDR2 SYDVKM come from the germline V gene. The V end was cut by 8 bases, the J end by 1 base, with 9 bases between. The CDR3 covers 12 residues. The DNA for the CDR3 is TGTGCCAGCTACAGGGATTCCTACGAGCAGTACTTC. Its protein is CASYRDSYEQYF.

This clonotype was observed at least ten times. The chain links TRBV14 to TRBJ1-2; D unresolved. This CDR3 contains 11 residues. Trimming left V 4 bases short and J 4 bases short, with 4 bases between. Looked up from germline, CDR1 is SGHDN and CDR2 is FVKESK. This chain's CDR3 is CASSLLYGYTF. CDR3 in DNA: TGTGCCAGCAGCCTCCTCTATGGCTACACCTTC.

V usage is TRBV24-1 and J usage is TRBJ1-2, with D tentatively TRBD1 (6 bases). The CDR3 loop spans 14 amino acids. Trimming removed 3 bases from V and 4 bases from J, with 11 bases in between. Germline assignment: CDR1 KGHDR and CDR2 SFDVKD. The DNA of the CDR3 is TGTGCCACCAGTGATAAGGACAGATTCTATGGCTACACCTTC. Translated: CATSDKDRFYGYTF.

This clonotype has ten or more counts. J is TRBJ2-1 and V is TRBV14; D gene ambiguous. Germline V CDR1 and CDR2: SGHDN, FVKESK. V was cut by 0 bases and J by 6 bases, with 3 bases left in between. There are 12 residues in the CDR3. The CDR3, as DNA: TGTGCCAGCAGCCAAGATTCCAATGAGCAGTTCTTC. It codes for CASSQDSNEQFF.

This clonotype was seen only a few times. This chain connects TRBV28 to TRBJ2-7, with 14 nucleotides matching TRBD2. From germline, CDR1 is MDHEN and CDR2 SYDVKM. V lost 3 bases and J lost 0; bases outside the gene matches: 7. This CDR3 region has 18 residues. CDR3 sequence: CASSFGLAGGNSSYEQYF. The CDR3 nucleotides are TGTGCCAGCAGTTTTGGACTAGCGGGGGGCAATAGCTCCTACGAGCAGTACTTC.

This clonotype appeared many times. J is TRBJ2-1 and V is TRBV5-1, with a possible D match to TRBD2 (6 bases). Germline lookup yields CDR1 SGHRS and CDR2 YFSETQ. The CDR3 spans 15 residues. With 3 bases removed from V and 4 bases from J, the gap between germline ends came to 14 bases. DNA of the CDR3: TGCGCCAGCAGCTCAACCTCTGGGGGGTACAATGAGCAGTTCTTC. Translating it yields CASSSTSGGYNEQFF.

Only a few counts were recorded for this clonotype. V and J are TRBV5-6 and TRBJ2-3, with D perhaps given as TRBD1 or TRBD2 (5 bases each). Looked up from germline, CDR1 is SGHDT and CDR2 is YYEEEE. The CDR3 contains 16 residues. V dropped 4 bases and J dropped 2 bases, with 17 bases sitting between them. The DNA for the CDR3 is TGTGCCAGCAGCGACTACGGGGCGAGAGACACAGATACGCAGTATTTT. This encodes CASSDYGARDTDTQYF.

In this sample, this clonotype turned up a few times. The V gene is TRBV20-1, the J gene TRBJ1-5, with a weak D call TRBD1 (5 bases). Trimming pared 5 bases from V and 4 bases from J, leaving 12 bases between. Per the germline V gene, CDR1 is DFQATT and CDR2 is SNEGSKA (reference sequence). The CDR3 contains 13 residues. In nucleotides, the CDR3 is TGCAGTGCTCCTCAGGGATTAAATCAGCCCCAGCATTTT. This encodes CSAPQGLNQPQHF.

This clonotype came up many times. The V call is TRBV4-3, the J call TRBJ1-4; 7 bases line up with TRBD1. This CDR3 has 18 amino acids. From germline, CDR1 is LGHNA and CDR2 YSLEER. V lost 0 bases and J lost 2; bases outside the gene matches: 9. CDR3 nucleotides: TGCGCCAGCAGCCAAGATCTGCCCAGGGGGGCGACTAATGAAAAACTGTTTTTT. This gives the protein CASSQDLPRGATNEKLFF.

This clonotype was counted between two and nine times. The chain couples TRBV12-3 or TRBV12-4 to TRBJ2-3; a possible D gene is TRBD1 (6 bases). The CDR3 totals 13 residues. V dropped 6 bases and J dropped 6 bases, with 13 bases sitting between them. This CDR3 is CASSGIQGDTQYF. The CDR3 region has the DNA TGTGCCAGCAGCGGGATTCAGGGGGATACGCAGTATTTT.

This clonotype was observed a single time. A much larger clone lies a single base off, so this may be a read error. The CDR3 here is CNASPIGQGIASFTDTQYF. CDR3 nucleotide sequence: TGCAATGCTAGCCCCATAGGACAGGGGATAGCTAGTTTCACAGATACGCAGTATTTT. J is TRBJ2-3 and V is TRBV20-1; 9 nucleotides match TRBD1. The CDR3 runs 19 residues. CDR1 is DFQATT and CDR2 is SNEGSKA in the germline V gene (reference sequence).